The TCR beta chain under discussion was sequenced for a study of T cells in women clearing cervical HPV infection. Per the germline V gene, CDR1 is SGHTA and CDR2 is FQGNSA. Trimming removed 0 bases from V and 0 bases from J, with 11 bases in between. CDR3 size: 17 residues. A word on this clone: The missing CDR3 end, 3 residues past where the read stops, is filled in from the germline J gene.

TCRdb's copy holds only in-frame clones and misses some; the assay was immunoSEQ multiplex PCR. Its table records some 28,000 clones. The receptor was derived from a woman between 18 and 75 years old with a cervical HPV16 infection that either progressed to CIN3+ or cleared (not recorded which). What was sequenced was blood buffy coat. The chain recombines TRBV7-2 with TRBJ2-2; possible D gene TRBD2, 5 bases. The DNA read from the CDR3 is TGTGCCAGCAGCTTAGCAAGCCAGCGGTCGAACACCGGGGAG. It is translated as CASSLASQRSNTGE. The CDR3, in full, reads CASSLASQRSNTGELFF. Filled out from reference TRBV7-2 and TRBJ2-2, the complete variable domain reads GAGVSQSPSNKVTEKGKDVELRCDPISGHTALYWYRQSLGQGLEFLIYFQGNSAPDKSGLPSDRFSAERTGGSVSTLTIQRTQQEDSAVYLCASSLASQRSNTGELFFGEGSRLTVL.